Presented here are 26 T cell receptor beta chains from one specimen sequenced in a study of CD8 T cells in Susac syndrome. Random hexamers were used to reverse transcribe the RNA input (roughly 0.5 to 1 ug). TCRdb re-called the immunoSEQ multiplex PCR reads with MiXCR, one entry per CDR3 protein. Here the sample spans fewer than 150,000 distinct CDR3 sequences, around 90% being singletons. Sequenced: CD8+ T cells from PBMCs. These TCRs come from a human donor with multiple sclerosis.

A single count supports this clonotype. The J gene is TRBJ1-2, the V gene TRBV3-1; D possibly corresponds to TRBD1 (6 bases). V shed 0 bases and J shed 7 bases, with 12 bases lying between them. The CDR3 spans 14 residues. From germline, CDR1 is LGHDT and CDR2 YNNKEL (reference sequence). The CDR3 sequence is CASSQDLETGGYTF. CDR3 coding DNA: TGTGCCAGCAGCCAAGATTTGGAGACAGGTGGCTACACCTTC.

This rearrangement joins TRBV28 to TRBJ2-1; 9 bases agree with TRBD1. CDR3 length: 13 amino acids. V lost 8 bases, J lost 5 bases, and 4 bases stayed unmatched. Germline V gene lookup returns CDR1 MDHEN and CDR2 SYDVKM. CDR3 nucleotide sequence: TGTGCCAGCCTCCGGGACAGGGACAATGAGCAGTTCTTC. Amino acids: CASLRDRDNEQFF.

The chain has TRBV29-1 and TRBJ2-1; 7 bases map to TRBD1. CDR1 is SQVTM, CDR2 ANQGSEA, per germline. This CDR3 comprises 12 residues. Germline trimming cut 6 bases from V and 7 bases from J; bases unmatched to any gene: 6. The chain's CDR3 is CSVETGNNEQFF. The CDR3 coding sequence is TGCAGCGTGGAGACAGGGAATAATGAGCAGTTCTTC.

This chain uses TRBV5-6 with TRBJ2-1, with 9 bases aligning to TRBD2. This CDR3 is 14 amino acids long. V was clipped by 0 bases and J by 8 bases; unmatched bases: 3. Germline CDR1 is SGHDT and CDR2 is YYEEEE. CDR3 sequence: CASSLGLAVDEQFF. CDR3 DNA: TGTGCCAGCAGCTTGGGACTAGCGGTAGATGAGCAGTTCTTC.

This clonotype is a singleton in its sample. This chain joins TRBV27 and TRBJ2-3, with D perhaps being TRBD1 or TRBD2 (5 bases each). Trimming shortened V by 4 bases and J by 0 bases, and 14 bases separated the two germline ends. Germline-derived CDR1 and CDR2 are MNHEY and SMNVEV (reference sequence). There are 16 residues in the CDR3. Written as DNA, the CDR3 is TGTGCCAGCAGTTCCGACAGCGGCTCTAGCACAGATACGCAGTATTTT. Translation gives CASSSDSGSSTDTQYF.

The chain joins TRBV20-1 to TRBJ2-1, with 14 nucleotides matching TRBD2. The CDR3 sequence is 20 residues long. The J segment lost 0 bases and the V segment lost 3 bases, leaving 13 bases of the junction unmatched. CDR1 is DFQATT, CDR2 SNEGSKA, per germline (reference sequence). The CDR3: CSASEGGLAGDPSSYNEQFF. The CDR3 nucleotides read TGCAGTGCTAGTGAGGGGGGACTAGCGGGAGACCCAAGCTCCTACAATGAGCAGTTCTTC.

The rearrangement links TRBV5-5 to TRBJ2-7; a weak D match, TRBD2 (5 bases). Germline-derived CDR1 and CDR2 are SGHKS and YYEKEE (reference sequence). The CDR3 loop spans 15 amino acids. V was pared by 7 bases and J by 4 bases, with 21 bases between. CDR3 coding DNA: TGTGCCAGCGGACCCATCCCGGGATTTCAATACGAGCAGTACTTC. Its translation: CASGPIPGFQYEQYF.

The rearrangement uses TRBV5-8 and TRBJ1-1; no reliable D call. The ends were cut back, 2 bases at V and 1 base at J, with 6 bases in the middle. The CDR3 consists of 13 residues. Per germline, CDR1 SGHTS and CDR2 YDEGEE. The CDR3 DNA follows: TGTGCCAGCAGCTTTGACGGGAACACTGAAGCTTTCTTT. Its translation is CASSFDGNTEAFF.

This clonotype was recorded a few times. The rearrangement uses TRBV9 and TRBJ2-7; TRBD2 agrees at 11 bases. The junction had 1 base not matched to a gene; V was cut back by 1 base and J by 7 bases. Germline V lookup: CDR1 SGDLS, CDR2 YYNGEE. There are 13 residues in the CDR3. In DNA, the CDR3 is TGTGCCAGCAGCGTACTAGCGGGAGGTGAGCAGTACTTC. Its translation is CASSVLAGGEQYF. The entire variable domain, with the rest obtained from reference TRBV9 and TRBJ2-7, is as follows: DSGVTQTPKHLITATGQRVTLRCSPRSGDLSVYWYQQSLDQGLQFLIQYYNGEERAKGNILERFSAQQFPDLHSELNLSSLELGDSALYFCASSVLAGGEQYFGPGTRLTVT.

The rearrangement uses TRBV13 and TRBJ1-1; D gene ambiguous. The germline CDR1 and CDR2 sequences are PRHDT and FYEKMQ (reference sequence). Between the trimmed V and J ends, which lost 9 bases and 1 base, there was a span of 9 bases. The length of the CDR3 is 12 residues. CDR3 protein: CASRLGNTEAFF. In nucleotides, the CDR3 is TGTGCCAGTAGACTGGGGAACACTGAAGCTTTCTTT.

The genes are TRBV7-7 and TRBJ2-3; 10 bases are a match to TRBD2. Germline trimming cut 1 base from V and 5 bases from J; bases unmatched to any gene: 3. The CDR3 sequence is 15 residues long. Germline loops: CDR1 SSHAT, CDR2 FNYEAQ (reference sequence). CDR3 residues: CASSLGASGRDTQYF. CDR3 coding DNA: TGTGCCAGCAGCTTAGGAGCTAGCGGGAGAGATACGCAGTATTTT.

The gene calls are TRBV9 and TRBJ1-3; no reliable D call. V was cut by 5 bases and J by 0 bases, with 15 bases left in between. CDR1 is SGDLS, CDR2 YYNGEE, per germline. The CDR3 spans 16 residues. The CDR3 coding sequence is TGTGCCAGCAGTCCTAATACAGATCTCTCTGGAAACACCATATATTTT. Its translation: CASSPNTDLSGNTIYF.

CDR3 loop: CAWGSGGSTEAFF. The CDR3 DNA follows: TGTGCCTGGGGCAGTGGCGGATCCACTGAAGCTTTCTTT. V usage is TRBV30 and J usage is TRBJ1-1; no reliable D call. Germline loops: CDR1 GTSNPN, CDR2 SVGIG (reference sequence). The CDR3 runs to 13 residues. The V end was cut by 5 bases, the J end by 4 bases, with 14 bases between.

The chain employs TRBV27 and TRBJ2-3; D is ambiguous. The CDR3 is 14 amino acids. V lost 7 bases and J 3 bases, leaving 14 bases between the germline ends. Germline loops: CDR1 MNHEY, CDR2 SMNVEV (reference sequence). Written as DNA, the CDR3 is TGTGCCAGCAAAGGCGGAGCGCGGACAGATACGCAGTATTTT. It translates to CASKGGARTDTQYF.

By sample share, this clonotype is medium-sized. This chain uses TRBV5-1 with TRBJ1-2; no reliable D call. V was shortened by 0 bases and J by 8 bases, with 8 bases between the two germline ends. This CDR3 is built from 12 residues. The germline gives CDR1 SGHRS, CDR2 YFSETQ. The CDR3 nucleotides are TGCGCCAGCAGCTTGGTCGGTGACGGCTACACCTTC. This encodes CASSLVGDGYTF.

The chain recombines TRBV20-1 with TRBJ2-1; possibly TRBD1 for D (6 bases). The CDR3 consists of 15 residues. Trimming left V 6 bases short and J 6 bases short, with 21 bases between. The germline V gene encodes CDR1 DFQATT and CDR2 SNEGSKA (reference sequence). The CDR3 is CSAQARGSRPNEQFF. CDR3 in DNA: TGCAGTGCCCAAGCTAGGGGGAGTCGTCCCAATGAGCAGTTCTTC.

The V gene is TRBV9, the J gene TRBJ2-1; either TRBD1 or TRBD2 may fit D (6 bases each). V was cut by 1 base and J by 7 bases, with 18 bases left in between. This CDR3 has 16 amino acids. CDR1 and CDR2 from the germline V gene are SGDLS and YYNGEE. The chain's CDR3 is CASSVRGSGGENEQFF. The CDR3 DNA reads as TGTGCCAGCAGCGTAAGGGGGAGCGGAGGGGAAAATGAGCAGTTCTTC.

V and J are TRBV29-1 and TRBJ2-1; 7 nucleotides agree with TRBD1. With V trimmed by 5 bases and J by 10 bases, 11 bases remained unmatched. The CDR3 loop spans 13 amino acids. The germline CDR1 and CDR2 sequences are SQVTM and ANQGSEA. DNA of the CDR3: TGCAGCGTTTACCTGACAGGGTCTTCGGAGCAGTTCTTC. Residues: CSVYLTGSSEQFF.

CDR3 sequence: CASSKQNQPQHF. DNA of the CDR3: TGTGCCAGCAGCAAACAGAATCAGCCCCAGCATTTT. V and J are TRBV7-9 and TRBJ1-5; D remains ambiguous. This CDR3 is 12 amino acids long. In germline, CDR1 is SEHNR, CDR2 FQNEAQ (reference sequence). With 5 bases removed from V and 4 bases from J, the gap between germline ends came to 6 bases.

The chain recombines TRBV20-1 with TRBJ1-2; TRBD1 might be the D (6 bases). The length of the CDR3 is 17 residues. Trimming took 0 bases from V and 1 from J, leaving 18 bases between them. Looked up from germline, CDR1 is DFQATT and CDR2 is SNEGSKA (reference sequence). CDR3 residues: CSARERGTSPINYGYTF. Here the CDR3 DNA reads TGCAGTGCTAGAGAACGCGGGACAAGTCCTATTAACTATGGCTACACCTTC.

The table lists this clonotype with a count of one. The chain couples TRBV2 to TRBJ2-7; tentative D call: TRBD1 (5 bases). V was trimmed by 3 bases and J by 4 bases, leaving 16 bases between them. The CDR3 runs 15 residues. The germline V gene has CDR1 SNHLY and CDR2 FYNNEI. The CDR3 region is CASSDIPGHNYEQYF. The CDR3 bases are TGTGCCAGCAGTGATATTCCAGGGCATAATTACGAGCAGTACTTC.

The chain uses TRBV5-6 and TRBJ2-7; D possibly corresponds to TRBD2 (6 bases). Germline CDR1 and CDR2: SGHDT and YYEEEE. V lost 4 bases and J lost 9, with 20 bases in between. The CDR3 contains 14 residues. The DNA for the CDR3 is TGTGCCAGCAGCATGGCCGGATTCTCGGAGGGGCAGTACTTC. It codes for CASSMAGFSEGQYF. Variable domain in full (rest from reference TRBV5-6 and TRBJ2-7): DAGVTQSPTHLIKTRGQQVTLRCSPKSGHDTVSWYQQALGQGPQFIFQYYEEEERQRGNFPDRFSGHQFPNYSSELNVNALLLGDSALYLCASSMAGFSEGQYFGPGTRLTVT.

This chain joins TRBV5-6 and TRBJ2-7; D is unclear. Germline CDR1 SGHDT, CDR2 YYEEEE. Between the trimmed V and J ends, which lost 4 bases and 2 bases, there was a span of 10 bases. CDR3 length: 13 residues. The CDR3 reads CASSTSNPYEQYF. The CDR3 DNA follows: TGTGCCAGCAGCACCAGTAACCCCTACGAGCAGTACTTC.

The gene calls are TRBV7-9 and TRBJ1-5, with TRBD1 identical over 8 bases. CDR1 is SEHNR and CDR2 is FQNEAQ in the germline V gene (reference sequence). Trimming removed 5 bases from V and 5 bases from J; junction bases left unmatched: 8. The CDR3 is made up of 15 amino acids. CDR3 DNA sequence: TGTGCCAGCAGCCCCGCAGGGGGCGCGGATCAGCCCCAGCATTTT. Amino acid sequence: CASSPAGGADQPQHF. The variable domain in full, with the rest retrieved from reference TRBV7-9 and TRBJ1-5, is DTGVSQNPRHKITKRGQNVTFRCDPISEHNRLYWYRQTLGQGPEFLTYFQNEAQLEKSRLLSDRFSAERPKGSFSTLEIQRTEQGDSAMYLCASSPAGGADQPQHFGDGTRLSIL.

This chain joins TRBV5-1 and TRBJ2-7; weak D call: TRBD2 (6 bases). The ends were cut back, 0 bases at V and 0 bases at J, with 22 bases in the middle. Germline assignment: CDR1 SGHRS and CDR2 YFSETQ. The CDR3 has 19 amino acids. This chain's CDR3 is CASSLGGPRGLRSSYEQYF. The CDR3 DNA sequence: TGCGCCAGCAGCTTGGGGGGACCGCGGGGACTCCGAAGCTCCTACGAGCAGTACTTC.

The rearrangement links TRBV30 to TRBJ2-3; 14 nucleotides align to TRBD2. Per the germline V gene, CDR1 is GTSNPN and CDR2 is SVGIG (reference sequence). Trimming took 1 base from V and 5 from J; bases not matched to a gene: 5. The CDR3 totals 16 residues. CDR3 protein: CAWSGLAGGLGDTQYF. The CDR3 nucleotides read TGTGCCTGGAGTGGACTAGCGGGAGGGCTTGGAGATACGCAGTATTTT.